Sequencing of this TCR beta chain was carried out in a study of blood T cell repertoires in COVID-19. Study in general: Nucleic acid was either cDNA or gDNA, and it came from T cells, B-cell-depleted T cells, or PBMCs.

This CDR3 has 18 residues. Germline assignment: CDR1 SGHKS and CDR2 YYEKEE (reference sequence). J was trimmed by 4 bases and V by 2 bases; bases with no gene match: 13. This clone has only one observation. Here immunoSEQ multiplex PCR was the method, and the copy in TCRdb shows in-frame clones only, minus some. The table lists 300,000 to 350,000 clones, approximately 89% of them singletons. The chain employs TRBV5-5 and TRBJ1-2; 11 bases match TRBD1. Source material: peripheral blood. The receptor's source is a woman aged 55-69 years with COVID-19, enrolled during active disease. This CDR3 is CASSFEGTGGPWSYGYTF. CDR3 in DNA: TGTGCCAGCAGCTTCGAGGGGACAGGGGGGCCCTGGAGCTATGGCTACACCTTC. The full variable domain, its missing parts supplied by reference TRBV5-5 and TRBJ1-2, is DAGVTQSPTHLIKTRGQQVTLRCSPISGHKSVSWYQQVLGQGPQFIFQYYEKEERGRGNFPDRFSARQFPNYSSELNVNALLLGDSALYLCASSFEGTGGPWSYGYTFGSGTRLTVV.